The entry below describes one TCR beta chain. Its antigen remains unidentified. The source of the sample is a study of T cell responses to AZD1222 COVID-19 vaccine. Study-wide findings and caveats: Donors skewed white British and female; clonal diversity was possibly underestimated. Spike as a whole was targeted by vaccine-associated CD4 TCRs, dominant at 160-218 and 743-854. Targeting of unmutated variant regions was reportedly seen in nearly half of spike-specific TCRs. Scientists sampled the repertoires only once the peak T cell response had passed.

This CDR3 has 15 amino acids. Per the germline V gene, CDR1 is SGHAT and CDR2 is FQNNGV. V was clipped by 1 base and J by 6 bases, with 16 bases between them. Assay: immunoSEQ multiplex PCR; the TCRdb copy retains only in-frame clones and omits some. The sample yields approximately 140,000 clones, around 83% seen once. The receptor comes from an adult in good health. The chain couples TRBV11-2 to TRBJ2-7; either TRBD1 or TRBD2 may fit D (5 bases each). Sequenced material: peripheral blood, taken on day 0 of MenACWY control vaccination. CDR3 nucleotides: TGTGCCAGCAGCTTAGGCGCGGGCGCCGGGACCGAGCAGTACTTC. Translating it yields CASSLGAGAGTEQYF. Based on the CDR3 plus reference TRBV11-2 and TRBJ2-7, the full variable domain is EAGVAQSPRYKIIEKRQSVAFWCNPISGHATLYWYQQILGQGPKLLIQFQNNGVVDDSQLPKDRFSAERLKGVDSTLKIQPAKLEDSAVYLCASSLGAGAGTEQYFGPGTRLTVT.